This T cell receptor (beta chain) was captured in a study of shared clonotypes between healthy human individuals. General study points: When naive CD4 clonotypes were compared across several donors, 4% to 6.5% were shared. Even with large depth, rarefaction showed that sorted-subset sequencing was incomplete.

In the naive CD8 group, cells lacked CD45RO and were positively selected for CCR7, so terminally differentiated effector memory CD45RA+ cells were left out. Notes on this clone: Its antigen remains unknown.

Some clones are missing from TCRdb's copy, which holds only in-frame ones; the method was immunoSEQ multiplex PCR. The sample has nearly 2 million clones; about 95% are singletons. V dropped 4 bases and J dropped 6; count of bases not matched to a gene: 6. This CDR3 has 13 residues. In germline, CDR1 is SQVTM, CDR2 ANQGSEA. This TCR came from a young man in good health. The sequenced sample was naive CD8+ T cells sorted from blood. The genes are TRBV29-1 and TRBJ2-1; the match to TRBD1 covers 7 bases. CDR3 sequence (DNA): TGCAGCGTTGGACAGGGTCTGGGCAATGAGCAGTTCTTC. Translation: CSVGQGLGNEQFF.